The source of this TCR beta chain is a study of T-cell reconstitution after alpha-beta-depleted transplantation in children. This clonotype showed up just a few times. Its specificity is not known. Study-wide results and limits: One year after transplant, T-cell counts and diversity came mostly from newly produced T cells. Alpha-beta T cells present about two months after transplant were reported to originate from several hundred expanded graft clones.

Preparation of the TCRbeta library was carried out with unique molecular identifiers. TCRdb analysed the PCR reads with MiXCR anew, one entry per CDR3 protein. This sample has about 300,000 distinct CDR3 sequences, with approximately 7.3% found just once. The sequence was collected from a female patient aged 2-9 years who had a stem cell transplant for Fanconi anemia, so the T cells may come from the graft donor. Sequences were derived from peripheral blood, sampled 360 days after TCRalphabeta/CD19-depleted stem cell transplant.

CDR3 nucleotide sequence: TGTGCCAGCAGTTACTCAGCGGGACTAGTGTTCAATGAGCAGTTCTTC. Translated, it gives CASSYSAGLVFNEQFF. V and J are TRBV6-5 and TRBJ2-1; 8 bases align to TRBD2. With 0 bases clipped from V and 6 bases from J, the junction kept 7 bases outside the gene matches. This CDR3 is built from 16 residues. CDR1 is MNHEY, CDR2 SVGAGI, per germline.